The rows below give T cell receptor beta chains drawn from one sample of a study of cytomegalovirus exposure and HLA in healthy donors. Data came from immunoSEQ multiplex PCR; TCRdb stores just in-frame clones and leaves some out. This sample's clone table lists about 140,000 clones. The sequencing input was PBMCs. These receptors were taken from a male donor in good health and CMV-seronegative. Each CDR3 is given with its conserved first and last residue. Each record gives: V gene, D gene, J gene, CDR3 DNA, CDR3 protein. A D gene is named only where the DNA matches it firmly.

V gene: TRBV6-1
D gene: TRBD1
J gene: TRBJ2-5
CDR3 DNA: TGTGCCAGCAGTGCGCGAGGGACAGGCCAAGAGACCCAGTACTTC
CDR3 protein: CASSARGTGQETQYF

V gene: TRBV7-2
D gene: TRBD1
J gene: TRBJ1-2
CDR3 DNA: TGTGCCAGCAGTCTCCTGGGACAGGGTTTTGGCTACACCTTC
CDR3 protein: CASSLLGQGFGYTF

V gene: TRBV9
D gene: -
J gene: TRBJ2-5
CDR3 DNA: TGTGCCAGCAGCGAGGAGGGGGCTTCAGAGACCCAGTACTTC
CDR3 protein: CASSEEGASETQYF

V gene: TRBV5-3
D gene: TRBD1
J gene: TRBJ2-7
CDR3 DNA: TGTGCCAGAAGCCTCCGGACAGGGGCCTCCTACGAGCAGTACTTC
CDR3 protein: CARSLRTGASYEQYF

V gene: TRBV29-1
D gene: -
J gene: TRBJ2-4
CDR3 DNA: TGCAGTGCCGGGCAGGGGCGGGACATTCAGTACTTC
CDR3 protein: CSAGQGRDIQYF

V gene: TRBV19
D gene: TRBD1
J gene: TRBJ1-5
CDR3 DNA: TGTGCCAGTGTCGACAGGGGGTATAGCAATCAGCCCCAGCATTTT
CDR3 protein: CASVDRGYSNQPQHF

V gene: TRBV19
D gene: -
J gene: TRBJ2-5
CDR3 DNA: TGTGCCAGTAGTAGTAAGGGGGAGACCCAGTACTTC
CDR3 protein: CASSSKGETQYF

V gene: TRBV5-1
D gene: -
J gene: TRBJ1-5
CDR3 DNA: TGCGCCAGCAGCCCAAATCAGGGGAATCAGCCCCAGCATTTT
CDR3 protein: CASSPNQGNQPQHF

V gene: TRBV29-1
D gene: -
J gene: TRBJ1-3
CDR3 DNA: TGCAGCGTTGAAGATAAAGGGGTAGACACCATATATTTT
CDR3 protein: CSVEDKGVDTIYF

V gene: TRBV27
D gene: -
J gene: TRBJ1-1
CDR3 DNA: TGTGCCAGCAGTTGGGGGCGGGTGACTGAAGCTTTCTTT
CDR3 protein: CASSWGRVTEAFF

V gene: TRBV6-5
D gene: -
J gene: TRBJ1-2
CDR3 DNA: TGTGCCAGCAGTTACCGCGAACAGGGCTATGGCTACACCTTC
CDR3 protein: CASSYREQGYGYTF

V gene: TRBV4-3
D gene: -
J gene: TRBJ1-2
CDR3 DNA: TGCGCCAGCAGCCAAGATCCAAACGGTAACTATGGCTACACCTTC
CDR3 protein: CASSQDPNGNYGYTF

V gene: TRBV13
D gene: -
J gene: TRBJ1-4
CDR3 DNA: TGTGCCAGCAGCTTAGTCGGGGGTCCAACAACTAATGAAAAACTGTTTTTT
CDR3 protein: CASSLVGGPTTNEKLFF

V gene: TRBV7-6
D gene: TRBD1
J gene: TRBJ2-7
CDR3 DNA: TGTGCCAGCAGCCCAAATACAGGGGAATTCTACGAGCAGTACTTC
CDR3 protein: CASSPNTGEFYEQYF

V gene: TRBV7-3
D gene: -
J gene: TRBJ1-1
CDR3 DNA: TGTGCCAGCAGGTTTAGCTTAACTGAAGCTTTCTTT
CDR3 protein: CASRFSLTEAFF

V gene: TRBV7-9
D gene: TRBD1
J gene: TRBJ1-1
CDR3 DNA: TGTGCCAGCAGGACAGGGGAAGGTGAAGCTTTCTTT
CDR3 protein: CASRTGEGEAFF

V gene: TRBV7-6
D gene: TRBD2
J gene: TRBJ2-1
CDR3 DNA: TGTGCCAGCAGCTTTTGGACTAGCGGCAGCAATGAGCAGTTCTTC
CDR3 protein: CASSFWTSGSNEQFF

V gene: TRBV7-3
D gene: TRBD2
J gene: TRBJ2-2
CDR3 DNA: TGTGCCAGCAGCTTTGGGACTAGCAACACCGGGGAGCTGTTTTTT
CDR3 protein: CASSFGTSNTGELFF

V gene: TRBV25-1
D gene: -
J gene: TRBJ2-3
CDR3 DNA: TGTGCCAGCAGACCCTCCCCCCCGGCCGGGGTTACGCAGTATTTT
CDR3 protein: CASRPSPPAGVTQYF

V gene: TRBV11-2
D gene: TRBD2
J gene: TRBJ2-5
CDR3 DNA: TGTGCCAGCACCCCTCCCGGGGAGGGCAGCCAAGAGACCCAGTACTTC
CDR3 protein: CASTPPGEGSQETQYF

V gene: TRBV5-1
D gene: -
J gene: TRBJ2-7
CDR3 DNA: TGCGCCAGCAGCCGGGGTAGCGAAACCTACGAGCAGTACTTC
CDR3 protein: CASSRGSETYEQYF

V gene: TRBV19
D gene: -
J gene: TRBJ2-7
CDR3 DNA: TGTGCCAGTAGTATAGGGGGCGACTACGAGCAGTACTTC
CDR3 protein: CASSIGGDYEQYF

V gene: TRBV6-5
D gene: -
J gene: TRBJ2-7
CDR3 DNA: TGTGCCAGCACAGGGTCGAGCTACGAGCAGTACTTC
CDR3 protein: CASTGSSYEQYF

V gene: TRBV6-1
D gene: TRBD1
J gene: TRBJ1-2
CDR3 DNA: TGTGCCAGCAGTGTGGCAGGGGGTCACTATGGCTACACCTTC
CDR3 protein: CASSVAGGHYGYTF

V gene: TRBV5-1
D gene: -
J gene: TRBJ2-2
CDR3 DNA: TGCGCCAGCAGCTTCCAACCAGCGACGAACACCGGGGAGCTGTTTTTT
CDR3 protein: CASSFQPATNTGELFF

V gene: TRBV29-1
D gene: TRBD1
J gene: TRBJ1-2
CDR3 DNA: TGCAGCGTTGCGACAGGGCCCTATGGCTACACCTTC
CDR3 protein: CSVATGPYGYTF

V gene: TRBV7-2
D gene: -
J gene: TRBJ2-1
CDR3 DNA: TGTGCCAGCAGCTTAAACCGGGGAGGACACAATGAGCAGTTCTTC
CDR3 protein: CASSLNRGGHNEQFF

V gene: TRBV19
D gene: -
J gene: TRBJ2-5
CDR3 DNA: TGTGCCAGTAGTATTTTCTCCCAAGAGACCCAGTACTTC
CDR3 protein: CASSIFSQETQYF

V gene: TRBV9
D gene: TRBD1
J gene: TRBJ1-1
CDR3 DNA: TGTGCCAGCAGCGAAGGGGGACAGTTGAACACTGAAGCTTTCTTT
CDR3 protein: CASSEGGQLNTEAFF

V gene: TRBV12-5
D gene: -
J gene: TRBJ2-3
CDR3 DNA: TGTGCTAGTGGTCCATTAGACACAGATACGCAGTATTTT
CDR3 protein: CASGPLDTDTQYF

V gene: TRBV7-8
D gene: TRBD1
J gene: TRBJ2-7
CDR3 DNA: TGTGCCAGCAGCCCCCGGACAGGGAGCTCCTACGAGCAGTACTTC
CDR3 protein: CASSPRTGSSYEQYF

V gene: TRBV18
D gene: TRBD1
J gene: TRBJ1-2
CDR3 DNA: TGTGCCAGCTCACCACCACTGGGGACAGGGAACTATGGCTACACCTTC
CDR3 protein: CASSPPLGTGNYGYTF

V gene: TRBV6-5
D gene: -
J gene: TRBJ1-1
CDR3 DNA: TGTGCCAGCAGTTACTCGAACAGGCAGGACACTGAAGCTTTCTTT
CDR3 protein: CASSYSNRQDTEAFF

V gene: TRBV30
D gene: -
J gene: TRBJ1-4
CDR3 DNA: TGTGCCTGGAGTGTGAGGGGCGCCCCCGGGGGAAAACTGTTTTTT
CDR3 protein: CAWSVRGAPGGKLFF

V gene: TRBV25-1
D gene: -
J gene: TRBJ2-7
CDR3 DNA: TGTGCCAGCAGTGCGGGGTTATCTTCGGGTTTCGACGAGCAGTACTTC
CDR3 protein: CASSAGLSSGFDEQYF

V gene: TRBV6-6
D gene: -
J gene: TRBJ2-5
CDR3 DNA: TGTGCCAGCAGTAGCCAACAGCCTGAAGAGACCCAGTACTTC
CDR3 protein: CASSSQQPEETQYF

V gene: TRBV2
D gene: TRBD1
J gene: TRBJ1-6
CDR3 DNA: TGTGCCAGCAGTGACCATTTAACAGGGGTCCTCCACTTT
CDR3 protein: CASSDHLTGVLHF

V gene: TRBV12-5
D gene: -
J gene: TRBJ1-2
CDR3 DNA: TGTGCTAGTGGTTTGGTACCGGCAGGGTATGGCTACACCTTC
CDR3 protein: CASGLVPAGYGYTF

V gene: TRBV11-2
D gene: -
J gene: TRBJ2-3
CDR3 DNA: TGTGCCAGCAGCACCAGCGCTCTCTCAGCAGATACGCAGTATTTT
CDR3 protein: CASSTSALSADTQYF

V gene: TRBV2
D gene: TRBD1
J gene: TRBJ1-2
CDR3 DNA: TGTGCCAGCGACCACAGGGGGACCCACTATGGCTACACCTTC
CDR3 protein: CASDHRGTHYGYTF

V gene: TRBV19
D gene: -
J gene: TRBJ1-1
CDR3 DNA: TGTGCCAGTAGTATGGGAGTGGGCACTGAAGCTTTCTTT
CDR3 protein: CASSMGVGTEAFF

V gene: TRBV6-5
D gene: TRBD1
J gene: TRBJ1-2
CDR3 DNA: TGTGCCAGCAGTCCAACGGGACAGGAGGGGGGCTACACCTTC
CDR3 protein: CASSPTGQEGGYTF

V gene: TRBV4-2
D gene: -
J gene: TRBJ1-1
CDR3 DNA: TGTGCCAGCAGCCTAGAGCCCAGGGGTTCCACTGAAGCTTTCTTT
CDR3 protein: CASSLEPRGSTEAFF

V gene: TRBV15
D gene: TRBD1
J gene: TRBJ2-5
CDR3 DNA: TGTGCCACCAGCAGCCTGGGACAGCAAGAGACCCAGTACTTC
CDR3 protein: CATSSLGQQETQYF

V gene: TRBV9
D gene: TRBD1
J gene: TRBJ2-5
CDR3 DNA: TGTGCCAGCAGCCTAGGGACAGCTCAAGAGACCCAGTACTTC
CDR3 protein: CASSLGTAQETQYF

V gene: TRBV19
D gene: -
J gene: TRBJ1-5
CDR3 DNA: TGTGCCACGTCAGGACAGTTAAATCAGCCCCAGCATTTT
CDR3 protein: CATSGQLNQPQHF

V gene: TRBV30
D gene: -
J gene: TRBJ2-4
CDR3 DNA: TGTGCCTGGAGCCAAGGAGTTAGCGGACTAGCCAAAAACATTCAGTACTTC
CDR3 protein: CAWSQGVSGLAKNIQYF

V gene: TRBV10-1
D gene: TRBD1
J gene: TRBJ2-1
CDR3 DNA: TGCGCCAGTGGGACAGTATACAATGAGCAGTTCTTC
CDR3 protein: CASGTVYNEQFF

V gene: TRBV7-8
D gene: TRBD2
J gene: TRBJ2-1
CDR3 DNA: TGTGCCAGCAGCTTAGGTGCGGGAGACCTCTCCTACAATGAGCAGTTCTTC
CDR3 protein: CASSLGAGDLSYNEQFF

V gene: TRBV6-1
D gene: -
J gene: TRBJ2-5
CDR3 DNA: TGTGCCAGTGGTCGGCTCGGGCAAGAGACCCAGTACTTC
CDR3 protein: CASGRLGQETQYF

V gene: TRBV30
D gene: -
J gene: TRBJ1-6
CDR3 DNA: TGTGCCTGCTCATACGGGACATATAATTCACCCCTCCACTTT
CDR3 protein: CACSYGTYNSPLHF

V gene: TRBV4-2
D gene: -
J gene: TRBJ2-2
CDR3 DNA: TGTGCCAGCAGAAAGGAGGGGACCACCGGGGAGCTGTTTTTT
CDR3 protein: CASRKEGTTGELFF

V gene: TRBV9
D gene: TRBD1
J gene: TRBJ2-5
CDR3 DNA: TGTGCCAGCAGCGTGGGACAGGGGGCCTTTGAGACCCAGTACTTC
CDR3 protein: CASSVGQGAFETQYF

V gene: TRBV7-9
D gene: -
J gene: TRBJ1-1
CDR3 DNA: TGTGCCAGCAGCCCAAGACAGGATTACATGAACACTGAAGCTTTCTTT
CDR3 protein: CASSPRQDYMNTEAFF

V gene: TRBV27
D gene: -
J gene: TRBJ1-1
CDR3 DNA: TGTGCCAGCAGTTTATTCAGGGAAATGAACACTGAAGCTTTCTTT
CDR3 protein: CASSLFREMNTEAFF